These T cell receptor beta chains were read from a single sample in a study of blood T cell repertoires in COVID-19. Assay used: immunoSEQ multiplex PCR; TCRdb lists only in-frame clones, some missing. The sample has 120,000 to 150,000 clones; 75% to 85% are singletons. What was sequenced was peripheral blood. The receptor set was obtained from a woman aged 50 to 60 with acute or convalescent COVID-19. Each CDR3 is given with its conserved first and last residue. D genes are given only for firm matches. Only some rows state a clone size, as once, few, many or a class for expanded clones.

d_call	v_call	clone_size	j_call	cdr3_aa	cdr3_nt
NA	TRBV4-3	NA	TRBJ2-7	CASSPSTVSSYEQYF	TGCGCCAGCAGCCCCTCTACGGTGAGCTCCTACGAGCAGTACTTC
TRBD1	TRBV11-2	NA	TRBJ2-7	CASSSVGTGKYEQYF	TGTGCCAGCAGCTCCGTTGGGACAGGGAAGTACGAGCAGTACTTC
NA	TRBV19	NA	TRBJ1-1	CASRSPTWNTEAFF	TGTGCCAGCCGGAGCCCCACCTGGAACACTGAAGCTTTCTTT
NA	TRBV12-3/TRBV12-4	NA	TRBJ2-7	CASADPAYEQYF	TGTGCCAGTGCGGATCCAGCCTACGAGCAGTACTTC
NA	TRBV28	NA	TRBJ1-2	CASSLDAHYYGYTF	TGTGCCAGCAGTTTAGACGCCCACTATTATGGCTACACCTTC
NA	TRBV28	NA	TRBJ2-7	CASRTRGYEQYF	TGTGCCAGCAGAACCAGGGGCTACGAGCAGTACTTC
NA	TRBV7-3	NA	TRBJ2-1	CASSLVGREDDEQFF	TGTGCCAGCAGCTTAGTGGGCAGGGAAGATGATGAGCAGTTCTTC
NA	TRBV7-6	NA	TRBJ1-3	CASSQPGLGANTIYF	TGTGCCAGCAGCCAGCCCGGGCTGGGAGCGAACACCATATATTTT
NA	TRBV6-1	NA	TRBJ2-3	CASRDSPSTDTQYF	TGTGCCAGCAGAGACTCCCCAAGCACAGATACGCAGTATTTT
NA	TRBV6-5	once	TRBJ2-1	CASRIGISAYNEQFF	TGTGCCAGCAGAATCGGGATTAGTGCCTACAATGAGCAGTTCTTC
TRBD1	TRBV28	NA	TRBJ2-5	CASSSGIGTGGQETQYF	TGTGCCAGCAGTTCCGGAATTGGGACAGGGGGCCAAGAGACCCAGTACTTC
NA	TRBV3-1/TRBV3-2	NA	TRBJ1-1	CASSATVNTEAFF	TGTGCCAGCAGCGCCACAGTGAACACTGAAGCTTTCTTT
NA	TRBV5-6	NA	TRBJ1-6	CASSLPPSPLHF	TGTGCCAGCAGCTTGCCTCCTTCACCCCTCCACTTT
NA	TRBV3-1/TRBV3-2	NA	TRBJ1-4	CASSQFREKLFF	TGTGCCAGCAGCCAATTCCGTGAAAAACTGTTTTTT
TRBD2	TRBV4-3	NA	TRBJ2-1	CASSLQTSSGGYNEQFF	TGCGCCAGCAGCCTCCAAACCTCTAGCGGGGGGTACAATGAGCAGTTCTTC
TRBD1	TRBV4-3	NA	TRBJ1-2	CASSQAGQGARGYTF	TGCGCCAGCAGCCAAGCAGGACAGGGGGCGCGGGGCTACACCTTC
NA	TRBV10-3	NA	TRBJ1-6	CAISDHARDIRNSPLHF	TGTGCCATCAGTGACCACGCTCGGGACATACGCAATTCACCCCTCCACTTT
NA	TRBV19	NA	TRBJ1-5	CASSIEIGRASNQPQHF	TGTGCCAGTAGTATAGAAATAGGGCGGGCTAGCAATCAGCCCCAGCATTTT
TRBD1	TRBV2	NA	TRBJ1-2	CASKIDGTGGYGYTF	TGTGCCAGCAAAATCGACGGGACAGGGGGCTATGGCTACACCTTC
NA	TRBV28	once	TRBJ2-3	CASSFVGQSSTDTQYF	TGTGCCAGCAGTTTTGTGGGGCAGTCTAGCACAGATACGCAGTATTTT
TRBD2	TRBV3-1/TRBV3-2	NA	TRBJ2-2	CASSQEAGWNTGELFF	TGTGCCAGCAGCCAAGAAGCGGGGTGGAACACCGGGGAGCTGTTTTTT
NA	TRBV9	NA	TRBJ1-5	CASSPGEGRNQPQHF	TGTGCCAGCAGCCCGGGAGAGGGGCGCAATCAGCCCCAGCATTTT
TRBD1	TRBV28	once	TRBJ1-5	CASSSSGTGGPQHF	TGTGCCAGCAGTTCCTCCGGGACAGGAGGGCCCCAGCATTTT
TRBD1	TRBV27	NA	TRBJ1-2	CASSLWGDSRGYTF	TGTGCCAGCAGTTTATGGGGGGACAGCAGGGGCTACACCTTC
TRBD1	TRBV7-2	NA	TRBJ1-1	CASSLVGTGLAFGEAFF	TGTGCCAGCAGCTTAGTGGGGACAGGGTTGGCCTTCGGCGAAGCTTTCTTT
NA	TRBV7-9	NA	TRBJ1-1	CASAPPGVGDTEAFF	TGTGCCAGCGCCCCTCCAGGGGTGGGAGACACTGAAGCTTTCTTT
NA	TRBV10-2	once	TRBJ1-5	CASRANRENQPQHF	TGCGCCAGCAGGGCCAACAGAGAAAATCAGCCCCAGCATTTT
TRBD2	TRBV4-2	NA	TRBJ2-3	CASSQEQGGGVTDTQYF	TGTGCCAGCAGCCAAGAGCAGGGCGGGGGGGTCACAGATACGCAGTATTTT
TRBD1	TRBV12-3/TRBV12-4	NA	TRBJ1-1	CASSRDRGTEAFF	TGTGCCAGCAGTCGAGACAGGGGGACTGAAGCTTTCTTT
NA	TRBV14	NA	TRBJ1-5	CASSLGHNQPQHF	TGTGCCAGCAGCCTTGGACACAATCAGCCCCAGCATTTT
NA	TRBV9	NA	TRBJ2-7	CASSLEGGDTYEQYF	TGTGCCAGCAGCCTAGAAGGGGGGGACACCTACGAGCAGTACTTC